Following are 26 T cell receptor beta chains from one sample sequenced in a study of blood T cells in healthy people across ages. A second PCR of roughly 7 to 11 cycles used a sample-barcoded 5' primer and a J-beta primer mix. Each CDR3 protein gets one entry after TCRdb re-called the 5' RACE reads with MiXCR. In the table there are about 800,000 distinct CDR3 sequences, more than 45% of which are singletons. Sequenced: blood. The receptors were sampled from a young man in good health.

The CDR3 DNA sequence: TGTGCCAGCAGTTTGGCCCAGGTGGACCGGCACAATGAGCAGTTCTTC. This encodes CASSLAQVDRHNEQFF. The V call is TRBV27, the J call TRBJ2-1; D remains unclear. Trimming shortened V by 3 bases and J by 5 bases, and 17 bases separated the two germline ends. CDR1 and CDR2 from the germline V gene are MNHEY and SMNVEV (reference sequence). The CDR3 has 16 residues.

V gene TRBV2 combines with J gene TRBJ2-1; no firm D call. Trimming shortened V by 0 bases and J by 5 bases, and 5 bases separated the two germline ends. The CDR3 loop spans 13 amino acids. The germline gives CDR1 SNHLY, CDR2 FYNNEI. CDR3 DNA: TGTGCCAGCAGTGAAGCGGGGAACAATGAGCAGTTCTTC. It is translated as CASSEAGNNEQFF.

This clonotype was recorded a few times. The CDR3 here is CASSLGRSYTF. CDR3 nucleotide sequence: TGTGCCAGCAGCTTAGGGCGGAGCTACACCTTC. This chain uses TRBV7-9 with TRBJ1-2; unclear D gene. This CDR3 region has 11 residues. The V end was cut by 1 base, the J end by 9 bases, with 6 bases between. Germline V lookup: CDR1 SEHNR, CDR2 FQNEAQ (reference sequence).

The rearrangement uses TRBV4-3 and TRBJ2-4; D may be TRBD1 (6 bases). Judging by the DNA end, TRBJ2-5 fits better; the J call may be wrong. The CDR3 spans 15 residues. Germline V CDR1 and CDR2: LGHNA, YSLEER. CDR3 nucleotides: TGCGCCAGCAGCCCGCAGGGACATACGGGTGAGACCCAGTACTTC. Protein: CASSPQGHTGETQYF.

The J gene is TRBJ2-2, the V gene TRBV4-3; 8 positions match TRBD2. The CDR3 length is 17 residues. J was trimmed by 0 bases and V by 3 bases; bases with no gene match: 6. Germline CDR1 reads LGHNA; CDR2 reads YSLEER. DNA of the CDR3: TGCGCCAGCAGCCAGATACCGGGACTAGCGAACACCGGGGAGCTGTTTTTT. Its protein product is CASSQIPGLANTGELFF.

V is TRBV20-1 and J is TRBJ2-1; the match to TRBD2 covers 7 bases. V gave up 3 bases and J gave up 0 bases; unmatched junction bases: 5. Germline V gene data show CDR1 as DFQATT and CDR2 as SNEGSKA (reference sequence). There are 15 residues in the CDR3. The CDR3 loop is CSASGGRASYNEQFF. As DNA, the CDR3 is TGCAGTGCTAGTGGGGGGAGGGCCTCCTACAATGAGCAGTTCTTC.

This clonotype appeared a few times. This rearrangement joins TRBV4-3 to TRBJ2-1; 9 bases agree with TRBD1. The CDR3 length is 17 residues. The germline gives CDR1 LGHNA, CDR2 YSLEER. V gave up 4 bases and J gave up 6 bases; unmatched junction bases: 13. For the CDR3, the DNA is TGCGCCAGCAGCCGCGATTACGGGACAGGGACGATCAATGAGCAGTTCTTC. It codes for CASSRDYGTGTINEQFF.

Only a few counts were recorded for this clonotype. V is TRBV7-9 and J is TRBJ2-1, with 8 bases lining up with TRBD1. This CDR3 is 13 amino acids long. Germline-derived CDR1 and CDR2 are SEHNR and FQNEAQ (reference sequence). V shed 7 bases, J shed 12 bases, and the junction held 11 bases outside the gene matches. CDR3 coding DNA: TGTGCCAGCACAAATCCGGGACAGGCTGTGCAGTTCTTC. Residues: CASTNPGQAVQFF.

This clonotype was detected a few times. The chain has TRBV3-1 and TRBJ2-3; D not resolved. CDR1 and CDR2 (germline): LGHDT, YNNKEL (reference sequence). The V gene lost 0 bases and the J gene lost 7 bases, with 14 bases spanning the gap. The CDR3 runs to 15 residues. The CDR3 DNA reads TGTGCCAGCAGCCAAGATACAGTGCGTCGGAATACGCAGTATTTT. It yields the protein CASSQDTVRRNTQYF.

V gene TRBV6-1 combines with J gene TRBJ2-1; D tentatively reads TRBD1 or TRBD2 (5 bases each). Germline-derived CDR1 and CDR2 are MNHNS and SASEGT. V lost 5 bases to trimming and J lost 5 bases, with 22 bases between them. The CDR3 contains 17 residues. The CDR3 DNA follows: TGTGCCAGCAGTCCCTTTAACCGGATCGGGACCCACAATGAGCAGTTCTTC. Residues: CASSPFNRIGTHNEQFF.

V and J are TRBV5-5 and TRBJ2-7; the match to TRBD2 covers 7 bases. The germline gives CDR1 SGHKS, CDR2 YYEKEE (reference sequence). The CDR3 spans 15 residues. V dropped 2 bases and J dropped 0; count of bases not matched to a gene: 5. The CDR3 spells CASSFGGWSSYEQYF. CDR3 coding DNA: TGTGCCAGCAGCTTCGGGGGGTGGAGCTCCTACGAGCAGTACTTC.

The V gene is TRBV27, the J gene TRBJ2-7; TRBD1 agrees at 7 bases. Germline CDR1 MNHEY, CDR2 SMNVEV (reference sequence). Germline trimming cut 6 bases from V and 5 bases from J; bases unmatched to any gene: 7. The CDR3 spans 13 residues. This CDR3 is CASRRQGSNEQYF. As DNA, the CDR3 is TGTGCCAGCAGGAGACAGGGTAGTAACGAGCAGTACTTC.

The chain links TRBV7-9 to TRBJ2-3; D is possibly TRBD1 or TRBD2 (5 bases each). Looked up from germline, CDR1 is SEHNR and CDR2 is FQNEAQ (reference sequence). The CDR3 runs 16 residues. V gave up 5 bases and J gave up 4 bases, with 19 bases separating them. The CDR3 nucleotides read TGTGCCAGCAGCCCGCGCTTGGGGGTGTCTTCAGATACGCAGTATTTT. It encodes CASSPRLGVSSDTQYF. The complete variable domain, with remaining parts taken from reference TRBV7-9 and TRBJ2-3, reads DTGVSQNPRHKITKRGQNVTFRCDPISEHNRLYWYRQTLGQGPEFLTYFQNEAQLEKSRLLSDRFSAERPKGSFSTLEIQRTEQGDSAMYLCASSPRLGVSSDTQYFGPGTRLTVL.

V and J are TRBV5-1 and TRBJ2-4; D unclear. The J call may be incorrect, as the DNA end agrees better with TRBJ2-7. The CDR3 extends over 12 amino acids. The germline CDR1 and CDR2 sequences are SGHRS and YFSETQ. The CDR3 protein is CASSNRVNEQYF. DNA of the CDR3: TGCGCCAGCAGCAACCGGGTCAACGAGCAGTACTTC.

The genes are TRBV12-5 and TRBJ2-1, with D possibly being TRBD2 (6 bases). The germline gives CDR1 LGHNT, CDR2 FRNRAP. CDR3 length: 12 amino acids. V lost 6 bases and J 10 bases, leaving 13 bases between the germline ends. The CDR3 region has the DNA TGTGCTAGTGGGCCCGGGACTCGCGAGCAGTTCTTC. Amino acids: CASGPGTREQFF.

The chain uses TRBV18 and TRBJ1-1; TRBD1 is a possible D gene (6 bases). V dropped 8 bases and J dropped 4 bases, with 11 bases sitting between them. CDR3 length: 12 amino acids. Germline-derived CDR1 and CDR2 are KGHSH and LQKENI. The CDR3 DNA is TGTGCCAGCCACAGGGCGGGCACTGAAGCTTTCTTT. This gives the protein CASHRAGTEAFF.

The chain recombines TRBV5-1 with TRBJ1-1, with 9 bases identical to TRBD1. Per germline, CDR1 SGHRS and CDR2 YFSETQ. The J segment lost 9 bases and the V segment lost 6 bases, leaving 12 bases of the junction unmatched. The CDR3 covers 14 residues. The CDR3 loop is CASKDPDRGLQAFF. The CDR3 bases are TGCGCCAGCAAGGACCCGGACAGGGGACTTCAAGCTTTCTTT. The whole variable domain, filled in from reference TRBV5-1 and TRBJ1-1, reads KAGVTQTPRYLIKTRGQQVTLSCSPISGHRSVSWYQQTPGQGLQFLFEYFSETQRNKGNFPGRFSGRQFSNSRSEMNVSTLELGDSALYLCASKDPDRGLQAFFGQGTRLTVV.

The CDR3 region has the DNA TGTGCCAGCAGCTTGGAGGTGGCAGGGGGGTCTGATACGCAGTATTTT. Translation: CASSLEVAGGSDTQYF. The V and J genes are TRBV5-4 and TRBJ2-3, with D maybe TRBD1 (7 bases). Germline V gives CDR1 SGHNT, CDR2 YYREEE (reference sequence). The V and J ends lost 0 bases and 6 bases respectively, with 17 bases between them. CDR3 length: 16 amino acids. Looking up the rest from reference TRBV5-4 and TRBJ2-3 gives the full variable domain: ETGVTQSPTHLIKTRGQQVTLRCSSQSGHNTVSWYQQALGQGPQFIFQYYREEENGRGNFPPRFSGLQFPNYSSELNVNALELDDSALYLCASSLEVAGGSDTQYFGPGTRLTVL.

The sample holds a few counts of this clonotype. This rearrangement joins TRBV4-2 to TRBJ2-5; D gene ambiguous. The DNA end lines up better with TRBJ2-7; the J call may be wrong. There are 15 residues in the CDR3. In germline, CDR1 is LGHNA, CDR2 YNFKEQ. The CDR3 nucleotides are TGTGCCAGCAGCCAAGACTCCTCATACTCCCTCGAGCAGTACTTC. The encoded protein is CASSQDSSYSLEQYF.

The chain links TRBV28 to TRBJ2-1; D might be TRBD1 (6 bases). Trimming shortened V by 4 bases and J by 0 bases, and 13 bases separated the two germline ends. The CDR3 has 16 residues. Germline CDR1 is MDHEN and CDR2 is SYDVKM. CDR3 amino acids: CASSSRQVPSYNEQFF. The CDR3 bases are TGTGCCAGCAGTTCAAGACAGGTACCCTCCTACAATGAGCAGTTCTTC. The whole variable domain, filled in from reference TRBV28 and TRBJ2-1, reads DVKVTQSSRYLVKRTGEKVFLECVQDMDHENMFWYRQDPGLGLRLIYFSYDVKMKEKGDIPEGYSVSREKKERFSLILESASTNQTSMYLCASSSRQVPSYNEQFFGPGTRLTVL.

V gene TRBV6-1 combines with J gene TRBJ2-5, with 7 bases identical to TRBD1. Per the germline V gene, CDR1 is MNHNS and CDR2 is SASEGT. This CDR3 has 15 residues. With V trimmed by 5 bases and J by 1 base, 7 bases remained unmatched. Here the CDR3 reads CASSPAGGGQETQYF. In DNA form, the CDR3 reads TGTGCCAGCAGTCCGGCAGGGGGTGGCCAAGAGACCCAGTACTTC.

CDR3 region: CASSLGTITDEQYF. The CDR3 DNA is TGTGCCAGCAGTTTGGGGACTATTACAGACGAGCAGTACTTC. The rearrangement links TRBV6-2 or TRBV6-3 to TRBJ2-7; 7 nucleotides agree with TRBD2. Germline lookup yields CDR1 MNHEY and CDR2 SVGEGT. The V and J ends lost 4 bases and 5 bases, in that order; junction bases with no gene match: 8. This CDR3 is built from 14 residues.

The J gene is TRBJ2-1, the V gene TRBV11-3; D is perhaps TRBD2 (6 bases). Germline lookup yields CDR1 SGHNT and CDR2 YENEEA. This CDR3 comprises 15 residues. The V and J ends lost 5 bases and 2 bases respectively, with 13 bases between them. CDR3: CASSRAGVPYNEQFF. The DNA for the CDR3 is TGTGCCAGCAGCCGAGCGGGTGTCCCCTACAATGAGCAGTTCTTC.

This chain connects TRBV20-1 to TRBJ2-5; 7 positions agree with TRBD2. The DNA end is more similar to TRBJ2-7, so the J call may be wrong. Germline V gene data show CDR1 as DFQATT and CDR2 as SNEGSKA (reference sequence). The CDR3 covers 14 residues. CDR3 sequence: CSARLPGGSYEQYF. The CDR3 nucleotides read TGCAGTGCTAGGCTTCCTGGCGGGAGCTACGAGCAGTACTTC.

The V gene is TRBV7-9, the J gene TRBJ2-3; D possibly uses TRBD1 or TRBD2 (6 bases each). The CDR3 totals 16 residues. Looked up from germline, CDR1 is SEHNR and CDR2 is FQNEAQ (reference sequence). V shed 3 bases and J shed 2 bases, with 15 bases lying between them. CDR3 sequence (DNA): TGTGCCAGCAGCTTGACCACTGGGGGGCTCACAGATACGCAGTATTTT. Protein product: CASSLTTGGLTDTQYF.

The rearrangement links TRBV7-2 to TRBJ2-1; 9 bases line up with TRBD2. The germline V gene has CDR1 SGHTA and CDR2 FQGNSA. The CDR3 has 16 amino acids. The junction had 9 bases not matched to a gene; V was cut back by 5 bases and J by 4 bases. This CDR3 is CASSDRLAAPYNEQFF. CDR3 DNA sequence: TGTGCCAGCAGCGACCGACTAGCGGCTCCTTACAATGAGCAGTTCTTC.